This TCR beta chain derives from a study of T cell clones after liver transplantation. Background on the study: Graft-donor-reactive sequences were compared with third-party-reactive TCRbeta sequences from pre-transplant mixed lymphocyte reactions. Samples came pre-transplant, pre-randomization before withdrawal, and post-randomization after withdrawal ended.

This clone was recorded a few times. Its antigen is unknown. Overall study results and limits: In a couple of subjects, few donor cells limited the measurable donor-reactive repertoire. Post-transplant, graft-donor-reactive CD4 TCRbeta sequences in blood dropped significantly in 5 of 8 subjects.

CDR1 SGHTA and CDR2 FQGTGA come from the germline V gene. Trimming at V came to 5 bases and at J to 3 bases, leaving 6 bases not matched to a gene. The length of the CDR3 is 15 residues. TCRdb's table, derived via immunoSEQ multiplex PCR, lists solely in-frame clones and lacks some. There are roughly 40,000 clones in the sample; around 83% occur only once, and over 2% lies in the top ten. This sequence was found in a human patient who received a liver transplant. Some T cells may have come from the graft donor. Specimen: CD4+ T cells from blood, collected 24 months after liver transplant. The chain recombines TRBV7-3 with TRBJ2-1; 8 nucleotides line up with TRBD1. The CDR3 here is CASSPRTGIYNEQFF. The CDR3 bases are TGTGCCAGCAGCCCGAGGACAGGGATCTACAATGAGCAGTTCTTC.